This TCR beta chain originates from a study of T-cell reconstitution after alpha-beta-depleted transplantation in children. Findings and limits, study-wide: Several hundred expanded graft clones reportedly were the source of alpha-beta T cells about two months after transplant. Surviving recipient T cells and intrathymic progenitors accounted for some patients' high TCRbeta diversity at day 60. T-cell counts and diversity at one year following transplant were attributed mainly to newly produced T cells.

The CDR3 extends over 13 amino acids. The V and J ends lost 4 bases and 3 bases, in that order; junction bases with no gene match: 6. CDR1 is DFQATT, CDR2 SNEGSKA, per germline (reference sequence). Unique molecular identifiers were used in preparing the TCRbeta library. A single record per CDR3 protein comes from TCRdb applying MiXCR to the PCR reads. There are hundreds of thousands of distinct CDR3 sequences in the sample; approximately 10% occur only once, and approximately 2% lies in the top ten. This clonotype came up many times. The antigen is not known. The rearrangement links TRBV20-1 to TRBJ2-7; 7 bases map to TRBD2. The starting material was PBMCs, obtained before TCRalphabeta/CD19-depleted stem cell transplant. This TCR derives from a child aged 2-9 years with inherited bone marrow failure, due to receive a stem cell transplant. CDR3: CSAKIGRDYEQYF. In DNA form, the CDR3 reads TGCAGTGCTAAAATAGGGAGGGACTACGAGCAGTACTTC.